Shown below are 23 T cell receptor beta chains from a single sample sequenced in a study of cytomegalovirus exposure and HLA in healthy donors. The primer mix had 60 Vbeta and 13 Jbeta primers. The repertoire was sequenced with immunoSEQ multiplex PCR; TCRdb's copy has only in-frame clones and lacks some. Of 90,000 to 130,000 clones listed, about 86% are singletons. Material for sequencing was PBMCs. These receptors originate from a man aged 35 to 55 in good health and CMV-seronegative.

J is TRBJ2-1 and V is TRBV20-1; possibly TRBD1 for D (6 bases). In germline, CDR1 is DFQATT, CDR2 SNEGSKA (reference sequence). The V and J ends lost 5 bases and 9 bases respectively, with 11 bases between them. The CDR3 is 11 amino acids. Written as DNA, the CDR3 is TGCAGTGCTTCCAGGGGAGTTGAGCAGTTCTTC. Translating gives CSASRGVEQFF.

The sample holds one count of this clone. The chain recombines TRBV4-2 with TRBJ1-2; D unclear. CDR1 and CDR2 (germline): LGHNA, YNFKEQ. This CDR3 comprises 15 residues. V was cut by 1 base and J by 4 bases, with 13 bases left in between. The CDR3 DNA sequence: TGTGCCAGCAGCCAAGGACACGAAAAATCCTATGGCTACACCTTC. Its protein product is CASSQGHEKSYGYTF.

The J gene is TRBJ1-1, the V gene TRBV29-1; 7 nucleotides line up with TRBD1. Germline trimming cut 6 bases from V and 1 base from J; bases unmatched to any gene: 5. Germline assignment: CDR1 SQVTM and CDR2 ANQGSEA. The CDR3 has 13 residues. CDR3: CSVIRDRNTEAFF. The CDR3 DNA reads as TGCAGCGTGATCCGGGACAGGAACACTGAAGCTTTCTTT.

The V and J genes are TRBV2 and TRBJ1-1, with D perhaps matching TRBD1 (6 bases). Trimming removed 5 bases from V and 11 bases from J, with 27 bases in between. Per the germline V gene, CDR1 is SNHLY and CDR2 is FYNNEI. The length of the CDR3 is 16 residues. The CDR3 spells CASSRTGTEESLNAFF. The CDR3 region has the DNA TGTGCCAGCAGTCGTACAGGGACCGAAGAGTCCCTGAACGCTTTCTTT.

This clone was counted a single time. V gene TRBV5-1 combines with J gene TRBJ2-7; 10 nucleotides align to TRBD1. The V segment lost 0 bases and the J segment 3 bases; nucleotides outside the gene matches: 6. Germline V lookup: CDR1 SGHRS, CDR2 YFSETQ. CDR3 size: 16 residues. CDR3 DNA: TGCGCCAGCAGCTTGGCCAGGACAGGGGGACTCTACGAGCAGTACTTC. This gives the protein CASSLARTGGLYEQYF.

The chain employs TRBV29-1 and TRBJ1-2; 8 bases line up with TRBD1. The CDR3 sequence is 14 residues long. The germline CDR1 and CDR2 sequences are SQVTM and ANQGSEA. V shed 5 bases, J shed 4 bases, and the junction held 9 bases outside the gene matches. CDR3 protein: CSVKQGDGLYGYTF. DNA for the CDR3: TGCAGCGTTAAACAGGGGGATGGGCTCTATGGCTACACCTTC. The variable domain in full, with the rest retrieved from reference TRBV29-1 and TRBJ1-2, is SAVISQKPSRDICQRGTSLTIQCQVDSQVTMMFWYRQQPGQSLTLIATANQGSEATYESGFVIDKFPISRPNLTFSTLTVSNMSPEDSSIYLCSVKQGDGLYGYTFGSGTRLTVV.

CDR3 DNA sequence: TGTGCCAGCAGTGAAGCTAAAACAGGGTGGTCCTACGAGCAGTACTTC. Translation: CASSEAKTGWSYEQYF. The chain couples TRBV6-1 to TRBJ2-7; a possible D gene is TRBD1 (6 bases). V shed 0 bases and J shed 1 base, with 13 bases lying between them. The CDR3 has 16 residues. The germline CDR1 and CDR2 sequences are MNHNS and SASEGT.

The CDR3 protein is CASTPRTGTGELFF. In DNA, the CDR3 is TGTGCCAGCACCCCCCGGACAGGAACCGGGGAGCTGTTTTTT. This chain uses TRBV7-2 with TRBJ2-2; 7 nucleotides match TRBD1. CDR3 length: 14 residues. J was trimmed by 5 bases and V by 7 bases; bases with no gene match: 7. Germline CDR1 reads SGHTA; CDR2 reads FQGNSA.

The chain combines TRBV5-6 with TRBJ2-5; a weak D match, TRBD2 (7 bases). V gave up 6 bases and J gave up 4 bases, with 22 bases separating them. Germline values: CDR1 SGHDT, CDR2 YYEEEE. The CDR3 totals 16 residues. The CDR3 coding sequence is TGTGCCAGCACCCTGTGGGGCAGGGGCGGGAGAGAGACCCAGTACTTC. Protein: CASTLWGRGGRETQYF.

The V and J genes are TRBV6-4 and TRBJ2-1; 10 bases agree with TRBD2. The germline V gene encodes CDR1 MRHNA and CDR2 SNTAGT. The CDR3 contains 14 residues. J lost 5 bases, V lost 5 bases, and 3 bases had no gene match. In nucleotides, the CDR3 is TGTGCCAGCAGTATGCTAGCGGGGGACAATGAGCAGTTCTTC. Its translation is CASSMLAGDNEQFF.

The genes are TRBV6-5 and TRBJ1-3; no firm D call. Between the trimmed V and J ends, which lost 6 bases and 0 bases, there was a span of 9 bases. The CDR3 consists of 14 residues. CDR1 is MNHEY, CDR2 SVGAGI, per germline. As DNA, the CDR3 is TGTGCCAGCAGACCCGGTCACTCTGGAAACACCATATATTTT. As protein: CASRPGHSGNTIYF.

This chain uses TRBV4-3 with TRBJ1-2; D remains unclear. This CDR3 has 14 residues. V was cut by 0 bases and J by 8 bases, with 13 bases left in between. CDR1 and CDR2 from the germline V gene are LGHNA and YSLEER. The CDR3 loop is CASSQDWAADGYTF. For the CDR3, the DNA is TGCGCCAGCAGCCAAGACTGGGCAGCCGACGGCTACACCTTC.

This CDR3 is CASSLKRYEQYF. The CDR3, as DNA: TGTGCCAGCAGCTTAAAGAGGTACGAGCAGTACTTC. This rearrangement joins TRBV7-8 to TRBJ2-7; unclear D gene. Germline V gene data show CDR1 as SGHVS and CDR2 as FQNEAQ. There are 12 residues in the CDR3. Trimming left V 2 bases short and J 4 bases short, with 6 bases between.

The chain joins TRBV5-4 to TRBJ2-7; perhaps TRBD1 as D (6 bases). V was shortened by 4 bases and J by 3 bases, with 8 bases between the two germline ends. CDR3 length equals 12 residues. Germline CDR1 is SGHNT and CDR2 is YYREEE (reference sequence). Here the CDR3 reads CASSTQGYEQYF. The CDR3 nucleotides are TGTGCCAGCAGCACACAGGGCTACGAGCAGTACTTC.

This chain joins TRBV27 and TRBJ2-2; maybe TRBD1 (5 bases). Deletions cut 5 bases from V and 3 bases from J, with 13 bases between. There are 15 residues in the CDR3. The germline V gene has CDR1 MNHEY and CDR2 SMNVEV (reference sequence). CDR3 nucleotide sequence: TGTGCCAGCAGTACCAGATCCAGGGACACCGGGGAGCTGTTTTTT. Protein: CASSTRSRDTGELFF.

This clone showed up just a few times. The chain combines TRBV7-8 with TRBJ2-5, with D possibly being TRBD1 (6 bases). The CDR3 covers 15 residues. Germline V gives CDR1 SGHVS, CDR2 FQNEAQ. The V end was cut by 0 bases, the J end by 4 bases, with 12 bases between. The CDR3: CASSLAQGSGETQYF. For the CDR3, the DNA is TGTGCCAGCAGCTTAGCCCAGGGGTCGGGAGAGACCCAGTACTTC.

This clone was detected once. The chain is built from TRBV6-1 and TRBJ1-2; no definite D call. Between the trimmed V and J ends, which lost 3 bases and 4 bases, there was a span of 18 bases. Germline V gene sequence: CDR1 MNHNS, CDR2 SASEGT. The CDR3 spans 16 residues. The CDR3 DNA reads as TGTGCCAGCAGTGATAAGATCGAGGAGGGTTTCTATGGCTACACCTTC. It specifies CASSDKIEEGFYGYTF.

The chain combines TRBV6-1 with TRBJ1-5; no clear D gene. Trimming took 1 base from V and 9 from J, leaving 13 bases between them. The CDR3 is made up of 14 amino acids. CDR1 and CDR2 (germline): MNHNS, SASEGT. The CDR3 loop reads CASSEVGVEGPQHF. As DNA, the CDR3 is TGTGCCAGCAGTGAAGTTGGGGTGGAGGGGCCCCAGCATTTT.

This clone has a single count. CDR3 in amino acids: CASSLPRHRAGSNQPQHF. Written as DNA, the CDR3 is TGTGCCAGCTCACTCCCCCGGCACAGGGCAGGGTCAAATCAGCCCCAGCATTTT. This chain uses TRBV5-8 with TRBJ1-5; possible D gene TRBD1, 6 bases. Per germline, CDR1 SGHTS and CDR2 YDEGEE. The V end lost 7 bases, the J end lost 4 bases, and 27 bases lay between the germline ends. This CDR3 is 18 amino acids long.

V gene TRBV2 combines with J gene TRBJ2-7; no reliable D call. The V and J ends lost 2 bases and 0 bases respectively, with 11 bases between them. Germline lookup yields CDR1 SNHLY and CDR2 FYNNEI. The CDR3 is made up of 15 amino acids. The CDR3 loop reads CASSERSVSSYEQYF. The CDR3 DNA reads TGTGCCAGCAGTGAACGGTCGGTGAGCTCCTACGAGCAGTACTTC. The entire variable domain, with the rest obtained from reference TRBV2 and TRBJ2-7, is as follows: EPEVTQTPSHQVTQMGQEVILRCVPISNHLYFYWYRQILGQKVEFLVSFYNNEISEKSEIFDDQFSVERPDGSNFTLKIRSTKLEDSAMYFCASSERSVSSYEQYFGPGTRLTVT.

V is TRBV4-3 and J is TRBJ2-1; TRBD2 agrees at 8 bases. The CDR3 has 13 amino acids. V lost 5 bases, J lost 8 bases, and 5 bases stayed unmatched. Germline V gene lookup returns CDR1 LGHNA and CDR2 YSLEER. The CDR3 sequence: CASSFRGGDEQFF. The DNA of the CDR3 is TGCGCCAGCAGCTTCCGGGGGGGGGATGAGCAGTTCTTC.

The chain is built from TRBV28 and TRBJ2-7; 12 nucleotides match TRBD1. Per germline, CDR1 MDHEN and CDR2 SYDVKM. With V trimmed by 4 bases and J by 6 bases, 10 bases remained unmatched. The CDR3 extends over 16 amino acids. This chain's CDR3 is CASSSLRDRGLGEQYF. As DNA, the CDR3 is TGTGCCAGCAGTTCCCTCCGGGACAGGGGGCTTGGCGAGCAGTACTTC.

The V gene is TRBV6-5, the J gene TRBJ1-1; D is unresolved. Germline CDR1 and CDR2: MNHEY and SVGAGI. This CDR3 is built from 15 residues. The V end lost 5 bases, the J end lost 1 base, and 14 bases lay between the germline ends. The CDR3 bases are TGTGCCAGCAGTCCCCTCGGACTGGGGAACACTGAAGCTTTCTTT. Residues: CASSPLGLGNTEAFF.